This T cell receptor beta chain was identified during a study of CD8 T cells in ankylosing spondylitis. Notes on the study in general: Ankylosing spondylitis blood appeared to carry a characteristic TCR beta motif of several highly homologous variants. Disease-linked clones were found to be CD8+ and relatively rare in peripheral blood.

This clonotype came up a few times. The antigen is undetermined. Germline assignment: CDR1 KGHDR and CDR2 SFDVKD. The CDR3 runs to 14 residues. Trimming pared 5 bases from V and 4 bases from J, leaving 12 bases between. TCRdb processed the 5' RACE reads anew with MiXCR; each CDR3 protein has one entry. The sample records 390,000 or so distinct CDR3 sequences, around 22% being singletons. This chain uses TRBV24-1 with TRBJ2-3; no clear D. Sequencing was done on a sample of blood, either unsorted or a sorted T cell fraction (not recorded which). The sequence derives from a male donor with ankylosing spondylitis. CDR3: CATSGSTRPDTQYF. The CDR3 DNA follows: TGTGCCACCAGTGGTTCGACACGCCCAGATACGCAGTATTTT.